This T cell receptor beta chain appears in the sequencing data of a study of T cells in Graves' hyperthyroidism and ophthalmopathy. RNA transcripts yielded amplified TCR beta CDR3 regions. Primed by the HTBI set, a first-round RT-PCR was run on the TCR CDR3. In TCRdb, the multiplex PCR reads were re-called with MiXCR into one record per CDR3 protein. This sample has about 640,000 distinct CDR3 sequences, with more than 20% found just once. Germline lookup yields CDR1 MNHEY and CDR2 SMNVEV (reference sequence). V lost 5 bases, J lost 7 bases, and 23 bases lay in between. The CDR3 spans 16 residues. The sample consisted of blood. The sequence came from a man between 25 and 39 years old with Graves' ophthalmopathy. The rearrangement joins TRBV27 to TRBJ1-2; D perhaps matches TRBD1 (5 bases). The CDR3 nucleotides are TGTGCCAGCAGTCCCGACCTAGGCGGGGGACGGTTTGGCTACACCTTC. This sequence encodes CASSPDLGGGRFGYTF.